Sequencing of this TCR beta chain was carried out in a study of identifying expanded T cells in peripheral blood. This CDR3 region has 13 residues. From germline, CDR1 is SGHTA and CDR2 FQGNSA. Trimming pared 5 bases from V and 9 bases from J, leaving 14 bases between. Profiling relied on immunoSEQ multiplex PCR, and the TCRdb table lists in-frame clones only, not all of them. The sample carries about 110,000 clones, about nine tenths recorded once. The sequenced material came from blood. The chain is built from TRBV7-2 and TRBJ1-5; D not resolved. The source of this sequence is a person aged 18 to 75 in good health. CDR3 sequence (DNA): TGTGCCAGCAGCCCCCCCGGCTGGCGGCCCCAGCATTTT. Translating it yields CASSPPGWRPQHF.